This T cell receptor (beta chain) was captured by sequencing in a study of cytomegalovirus exposure and HLA in healthy donors. Study overall: An earlier analysis found some 100 million unique TCR beta sequences from about 190 million T cells.

Comment on this clone: Its antigen remains unknown.

The germline V and J ends were trimmed by 6 bases and 10 bases, with 13 bases remaining between them. This CDR3 contains 13 residues. Per the germline V gene, CDR1 is MNHNS and CDR2 is SASEGT. This PCR relied on a set of 60 Vbeta primers and 13 Jbeta primers. Repertoires were generated with immunoSEQ multiplex PCR, while TCRdb's copy carries only in-frame clones and drops some. The sample holds about 120,000 clones, approximately 80% seen once. The study's findings and limits: It emerged from a later analysis that several of the most significant clusters appeared to be linked to common viral pathogens. Beyond CMV serostatus, there was no information to go on about immune exposure.

The receptor was derived from a man aged 25 to 40 in good health and CMV-seropositive. The genes are TRBV6-1 and TRBJ1-6; a weak D match, TRBD1 (6 bases). What was sequenced was PBMCs. CDR3 sequence reads: CASRDRFFSPLHF. In DNA form, the CDR3 reads TGTGCCAGCAGAGACAGGTTTTTCTCACCCCTCCACTTT.